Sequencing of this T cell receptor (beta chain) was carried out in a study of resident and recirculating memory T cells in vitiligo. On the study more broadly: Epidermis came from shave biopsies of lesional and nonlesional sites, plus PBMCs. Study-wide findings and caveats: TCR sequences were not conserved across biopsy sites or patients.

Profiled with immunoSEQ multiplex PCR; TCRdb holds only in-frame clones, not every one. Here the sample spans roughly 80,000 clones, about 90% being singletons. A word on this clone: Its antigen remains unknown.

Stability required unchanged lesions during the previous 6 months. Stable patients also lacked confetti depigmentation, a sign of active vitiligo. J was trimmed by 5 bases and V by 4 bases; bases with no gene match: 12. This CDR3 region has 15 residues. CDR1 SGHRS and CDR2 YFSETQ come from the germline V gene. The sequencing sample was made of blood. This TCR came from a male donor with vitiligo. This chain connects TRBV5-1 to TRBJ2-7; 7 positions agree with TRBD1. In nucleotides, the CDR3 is TGCGCCAGCAGCGTTGGGGGCTACAGGGGCGACGAGCAGTACTTC. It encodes CASSVGGYRGDEQYF.